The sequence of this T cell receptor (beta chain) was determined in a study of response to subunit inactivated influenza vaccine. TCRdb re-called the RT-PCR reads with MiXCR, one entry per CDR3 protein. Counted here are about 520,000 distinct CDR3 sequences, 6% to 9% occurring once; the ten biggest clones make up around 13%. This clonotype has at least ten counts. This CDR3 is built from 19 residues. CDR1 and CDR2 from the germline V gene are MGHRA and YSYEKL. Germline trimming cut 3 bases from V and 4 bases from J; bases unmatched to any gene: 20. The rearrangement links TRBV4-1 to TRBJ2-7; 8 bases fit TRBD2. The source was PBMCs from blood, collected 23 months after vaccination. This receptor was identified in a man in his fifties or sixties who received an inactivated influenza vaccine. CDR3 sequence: CASSHLLADPRRGVYEQYF. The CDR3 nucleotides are TGCGCCAGCAGCCATTTACTAGCGGACCCAAGAAGAGGGGTTTACGAGCAGTACTTC.